This TCR beta chain was obtained from a study of graft-versus-host responses after intestinal transplantation. At the level of the study: Anti-thymocyte globulin induction, then tacrolimus and steroids for 3 to 4 years, went to all recipients. Study conclusions and caveats: Elevated graft-versus-host to host-versus-graft clonal ratios in allografts were recorded for patients with graft-donor T cell macrochimerism. Recipient bone marrow held GvH clones, some seen earlier in ileum or blood.

Only in-frame clones appear in the TCRdb table, and some are missing; sequencing was by immunoSEQ multiplex PCR. The data contain some 110,000 clones, approximately 94% of them singletons. The V gene lost 1 base and the J gene lost 4 bases, with 12 bases spanning the gap. CDR1 SEHNR and CDR2 FQNEAQ come from the germline V gene (reference sequence). The CDR3 length is 15 residues. In regard to this clone: The target antigen is unknown.

The material sequenced was unstimulated CD4+ T cells sorted from spleen or lymph node cells, taken before transplant. This clonotype was obtained from a human donor who was the organ donor for an intestinal transplant. This chain joins TRBV7-9 and TRBJ2-3, with D perhaps matching TRBD2 (5 bases). The CDR3 coding sequence is TGTGCCAGCAGCTTAGGAGGGAGAGGCGCAGATACGCAGTATTTT. It specifies CASSLGGRGADTQYF.